These 7 T cell receptor beta chains came from one sample sequenced in a study of blood T cell repertoires in COVID-19. Some clones are missing from TCRdb's copy, which holds only in-frame ones; the method was immunoSEQ multiplex PCR. The repertoire consists of about 280,000 clones, with around nine tenths occurring once and the leading ten covering around 9%. The sequenced sample was peripheral blood. The receptor set was obtained from a middle-aged man with active or convalescent COVID-19.

This clone turned up a few times. This chain joins TRBV21-1 and TRBJ2-7; TRBD2 is the table's D call, not checked against the DNA. TRBV21-1 is noted as a pseudogene. The CDR3 has 13 amino acids. CDR3 sequence (DNA): TGTGCCAGCAGCTTTATCGGGTTCTACGAGCAGTACTTC. This translates into CASSFIGFYEQYF.

The chain joins TRBV9 to TRBJ2-3, with D tentatively TRBD1 (6 bases). The CDR3 is 15 amino acids. Trimming removed 5 bases from V and 2 bases from J, with 15 bases in between. Germline CDR1 SGDLS, CDR2 YYNGEE. This CDR3 reads CASSRYRANTDTQYF. CDR3 nucleotides: TGTGCCAGCAGTCGGTACAGGGCTAACACAGATACGCAGTATTTT.

This rearrangement joins TRBV5-6 to TRBJ1-6, with 8 positions matching TRBD1. CDR1 is SGHDT and CDR2 is YYEEEE in the germline V gene. The CDR3 totals 17 residues. Trimming took 4 bases from V and 9 from J; bases not matched to a gene: 15. The CDR3 coding sequence is TGTGCCAGCAGCATAAGACAGGGGCCACCTCCGGGTTCACCCCTCCACTTT. Protein sequence: CASSIRQGPPPGSPLHF. The variable domain in full, completed from reference TRBV5-6 and TRBJ1-6, reads DAGVTQSPTHLIKTRGQQVTLRCSPKSGHDTVSWYQQALGQGPQFIFQYYEEEERQRGNFPDRFSGHQFPNYSSELNVNALLLGDSALYLCASSIRQGPPPGSPLHFGNGTRLTVT.

The chain carries TRBV18 and TRBJ1-4; D ambiguous. In germline, CDR1 is KGHSH, CDR2 LQKENI. The germline V and J ends were trimmed by 4 bases and 5 bases, with 14 bases remaining between them. The CDR3 totals 15 residues. For the CDR3, the DNA is TGTGCCAGCTCACTACTAGACATGAGAAATGAAAAACTGTTTTTT. It yields the protein CASSLLDMRNEKLFF.

Only one count was recorded for this clone. The chain carries TRBV28 and TRBJ2-6; no clear D. This CDR3 comprises 13 residues. CDR1 is MDHEN, CDR2 SYDVKM, per germline. V gave up 8 bases and J gave up 0 bases, with 5 bases separating them. Here the CDR3 reads CASAISGANVLTF. In nucleotides, the CDR3 is TGTGCCAGCGCGATCTCTGGGGCCAACGTCCTGACTTTC. Full variable domain (remainder filled in from reference TRBV28 and TRBJ2-6): DVKVTQSSRYLVKRTGEKVFLECVQDMDHENMFWYRQDPGLGLRLIYFSYDVKMKEKGDIPEGYSVSREKKERFSLILESASTNQTSMYLCASAISGANVLTFGAGSRLTVL.

This chain connects TRBV7-9 to TRBJ2-1; TRBD2 is a possible D gene (5 bases). V was trimmed by 1 base and J by 3 bases, leaving 10 bases between them. The CDR3 extends over 15 amino acids. In germline, CDR1 is SEHNR, CDR2 FQNEAQ (reference sequence). The CDR3 reads CASSLGGSVYNEQFF. The CDR3, as DNA: TGTGCCAGCAGCTTAGGAGGGAGCGTCTACAATGAGCAGTTCTTC.

In nucleotides, the CDR3 is TGTGCCAGCAGCCATTCGCAGGGGGCAGGGGAGCTGTTTTTT. It specifies CASSHSQGAGELFF. The V call is TRBV14, the J call TRBJ2-2; 8 bases fit TRBD1. Germline V gene lookup returns CDR1 SGHDN and CDR2 FVKESK. V was pared by 3 bases and J by 8 bases, with 5 bases of the junction left unmatched. This CDR3 is 14 amino acids long.